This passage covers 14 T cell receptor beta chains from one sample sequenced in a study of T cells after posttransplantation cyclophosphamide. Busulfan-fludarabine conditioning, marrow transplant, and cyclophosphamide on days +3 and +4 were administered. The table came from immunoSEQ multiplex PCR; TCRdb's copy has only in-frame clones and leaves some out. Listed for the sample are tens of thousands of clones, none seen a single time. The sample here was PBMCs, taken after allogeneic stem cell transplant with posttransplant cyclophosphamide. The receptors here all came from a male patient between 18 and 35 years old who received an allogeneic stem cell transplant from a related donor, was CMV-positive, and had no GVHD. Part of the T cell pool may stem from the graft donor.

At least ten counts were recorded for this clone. CDR3: CASNDGQGWTGELFF. The CDR3 bases are TGTGCCAGTAATGACGGACAGGGGTGGACCGGGGAGCTGTTTTTT. V gene TRBV19 combines with J gene TRBJ2-2; TRBD1 aligns across 9 bases. The V gene end was trimmed by 7 bases and the J gene end by 5 bases; junction bases not matched to a gene: 8. Looked up from germline, CDR1 is LNHDA and CDR2 is SQIVND (reference sequence). The CDR3 loop spans 15 amino acids.

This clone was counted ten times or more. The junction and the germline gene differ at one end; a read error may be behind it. The CDR3 nucleotides are TGTGCCAGCAGTTTATCTTCTTCCCTAATACACTTC. Translating gives CASSLSSSLIHF. This rearrangement joins TRBV28 to TRBJ2-5; D is unresolved. This CDR3 contains 12 residues. Germline CDR1 and CDR2: MDHEN and SYDVKM. The whole variable domain, filled in from reference TRBV28 and TRBJ2-5, reads DVKVTQSSRYLVKRTGEKVFLECVQDMDHENMFWYRQDPGLGLRLIYFSYDVKMKEKGDIPEGYSVSREKKERFSLILESASTNQTSMYLCASSLSSSLIHFGPGTRLLVL.

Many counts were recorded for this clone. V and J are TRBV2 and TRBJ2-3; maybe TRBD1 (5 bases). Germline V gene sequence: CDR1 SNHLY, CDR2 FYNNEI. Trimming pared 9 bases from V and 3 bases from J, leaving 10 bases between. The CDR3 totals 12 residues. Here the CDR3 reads CAREDTTDTQYF. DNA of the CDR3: TGTGCCAGAGAGGACACTACAGATACGCAGTATTTT.

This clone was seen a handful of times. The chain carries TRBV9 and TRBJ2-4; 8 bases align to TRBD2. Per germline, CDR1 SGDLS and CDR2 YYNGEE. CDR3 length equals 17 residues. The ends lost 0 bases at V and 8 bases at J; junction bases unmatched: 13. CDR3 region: CASSVGTTSGQQYIQYF. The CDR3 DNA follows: TGTGCCAGCAGCGTAGGGACCACTAGCGGTCAGCAGTACATTCAGTACTTC.

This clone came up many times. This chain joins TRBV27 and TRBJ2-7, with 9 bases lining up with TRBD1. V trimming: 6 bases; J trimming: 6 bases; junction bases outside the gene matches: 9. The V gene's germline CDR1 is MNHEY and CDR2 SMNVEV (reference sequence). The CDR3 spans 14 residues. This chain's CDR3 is CASSPDRGGGEQYF. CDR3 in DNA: TGTGCCAGCAGCCCCGACAGGGGGGGCGGCGAGCAGTACTTC.

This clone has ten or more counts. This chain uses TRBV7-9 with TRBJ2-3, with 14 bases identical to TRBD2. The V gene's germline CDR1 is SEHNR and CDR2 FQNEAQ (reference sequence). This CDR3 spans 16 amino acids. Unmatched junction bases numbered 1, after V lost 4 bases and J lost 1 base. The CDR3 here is CASSSGLAGGTDTQYF. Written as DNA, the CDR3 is TGTGCCAGCAGCTCGGGACTAGCGGGAGGCACAGATACGCAGTATTTT.

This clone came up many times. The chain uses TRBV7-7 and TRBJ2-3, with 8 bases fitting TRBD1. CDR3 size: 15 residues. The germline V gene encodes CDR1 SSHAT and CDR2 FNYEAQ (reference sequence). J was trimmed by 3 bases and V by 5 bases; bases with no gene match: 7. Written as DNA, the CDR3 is TGTGCCAGCAGCAGTTCGGACAGGGAAACAGATACGCAGTATTTT. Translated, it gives CASSSSDRETDTQYF.

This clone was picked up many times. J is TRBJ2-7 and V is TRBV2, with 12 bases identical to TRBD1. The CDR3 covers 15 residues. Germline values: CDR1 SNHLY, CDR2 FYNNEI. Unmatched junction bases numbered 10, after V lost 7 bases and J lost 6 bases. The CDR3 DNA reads TGTGCCAGCACGTTTACAGGGACAGGGGGCTCCGAGCAGTACTTC. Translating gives CASTFTGTGGSEQYF.

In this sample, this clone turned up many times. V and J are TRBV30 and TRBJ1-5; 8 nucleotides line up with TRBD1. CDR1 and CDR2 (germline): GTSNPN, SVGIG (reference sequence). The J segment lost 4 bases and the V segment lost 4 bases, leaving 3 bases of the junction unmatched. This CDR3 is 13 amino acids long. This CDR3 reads CAWNTGGNQPQHF. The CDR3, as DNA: TGTGCCTGGAATACAGGGGGGAATCAGCCCCAGCATTTT.

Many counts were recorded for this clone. CDR3 sequence: CASSSGTEGGELFF. In nucleotides, the CDR3 is TGTGCCAGCAGCTCCGGCACCGAGGGCGGGGAGCTGTTTTTT. The J gene is TRBJ2-2, the V gene TRBV7-9, with a possible D match to TRBD2 (5 bases). Germline loops: CDR1 SEHNR, CDR2 FQNEAQ (reference sequence). V gave up 4 bases and J gave up 7 bases, with 13 bases separating them. The CDR3 length is 14 residues.

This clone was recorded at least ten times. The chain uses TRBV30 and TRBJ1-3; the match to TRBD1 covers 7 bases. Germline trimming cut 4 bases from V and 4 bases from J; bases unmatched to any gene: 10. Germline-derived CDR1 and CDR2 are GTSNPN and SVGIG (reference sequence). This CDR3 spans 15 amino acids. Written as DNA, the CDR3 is TGTGCCTGGACCAGACCGACAGGGCCCGGAAACACCATATATTTT. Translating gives CAWTRPTGPGNTIYF.

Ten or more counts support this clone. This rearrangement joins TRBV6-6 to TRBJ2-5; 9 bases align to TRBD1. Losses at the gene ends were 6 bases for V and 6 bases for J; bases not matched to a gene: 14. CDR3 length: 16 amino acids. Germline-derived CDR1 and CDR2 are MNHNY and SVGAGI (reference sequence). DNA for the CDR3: TGTGCCAGCAGCCGTACGCCCGGGACAGGGTCTAAGACCCAGTACTTC. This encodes CASSRTPGTGSKTQYF.

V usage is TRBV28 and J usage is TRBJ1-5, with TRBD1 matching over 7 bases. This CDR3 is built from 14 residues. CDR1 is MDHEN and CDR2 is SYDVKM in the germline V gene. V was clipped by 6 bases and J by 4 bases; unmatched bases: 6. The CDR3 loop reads CASSKTGRNQPQHF. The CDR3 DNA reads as TGTGCCAGCAGCAAGACAGGGCGAAATCAGCCCCAGCATTTT.

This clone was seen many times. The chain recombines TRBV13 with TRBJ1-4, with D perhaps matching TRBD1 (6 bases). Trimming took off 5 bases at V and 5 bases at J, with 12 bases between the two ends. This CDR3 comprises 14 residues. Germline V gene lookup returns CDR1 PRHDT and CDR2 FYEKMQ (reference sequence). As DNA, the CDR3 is TGTGCCAGCAGCCCCGGACAGCGAAATGAAAAACTGTTTTTT. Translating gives CASSPGQRNEKLFF. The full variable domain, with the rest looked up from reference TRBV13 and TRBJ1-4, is AAGVIQSPRHLIKEKRETATLKCYPIPRHDTVYWYQQGPGQDPQFLISFYEKMQSDKGSIPDRFSAQQFSDYHSELNMSSLELGDSALYFCASSPGQRNEKLFFGSGTQLSVL.